This T cell receptor beta chain appears in the sequencing data of a study of shared clonotypes between healthy human individuals. Study results and limitations: Generation probabilities were higher for clonotypes shared across all four sorted-subset donors than for unshared ones.

Clones were read by immunoSEQ multiplex PCR, and TCRdb kept only the in-frame ones, dropping some. Of about 2 million clones in the sample, less than 95% were seen once. To note about this clone: The antigen is not known.

The V gene's germline CDR1 is MNHEY and CDR2 SVGAGI. Trimming shortened V by 2 bases and J by 3 bases, and 11 bases separated the two germline ends. The CDR3 extends over 15 amino acids. Naive CD8 cells lacked CD45RO, underwent positive selection for CCR7 and left out terminally differentiated effector memory CD45RA+ cells. The specimen sequenced was naive CD8+ T cells sorted from blood. The receptor's source is a man between 18 and 35 years old in good health. J is TRBJ1-5 and V is TRBV6-5, with D unclear. CDR3 in DNA: TGTGCCAGCAGTTACCTCGGTACGAACAATCAGCCCCAGCATTTT. Its translation is CASSYLGTNNQPQHF.